This TCR beta chain was recorded in a study of cytomegalovirus exposure and HLA in healthy donors. Study-wide context: According to later analysis, the same platform produced the roughly 110 validation and 666 first-cohort repertoires.

This CDR3 comprises 13 residues. Germline values: CDR1 SGHNT, CDR2 YYREEE (reference sequence). V lost 5 bases, J lost 5 bases, and 6 bases stayed unmatched. As to this clone: The antigen remains undetermined.

Whole-study findings and limits: Researchers reported that a few CMV-associated chains were confirmed in vitro as CMV antigen-specific.

Here immunoSEQ multiplex PCR was the method, and the copy in TCRdb shows in-frame clones only, minus some. This table has about 360,000 clones, 86% appearing once. The gene calls are TRBV5-4 and TRBJ2-5, with 7 bases identical to TRBD2. The receptor was isolated from a woman in her late teens or twenties in good health and CMV-seronegative. The material sequenced was PBMCs. The CDR3 coding sequence is TGTGCCAGCAGAGCGGGAAAGGCGGAGACCCAGTACTTC. It encodes CASRAGKAETQYF.